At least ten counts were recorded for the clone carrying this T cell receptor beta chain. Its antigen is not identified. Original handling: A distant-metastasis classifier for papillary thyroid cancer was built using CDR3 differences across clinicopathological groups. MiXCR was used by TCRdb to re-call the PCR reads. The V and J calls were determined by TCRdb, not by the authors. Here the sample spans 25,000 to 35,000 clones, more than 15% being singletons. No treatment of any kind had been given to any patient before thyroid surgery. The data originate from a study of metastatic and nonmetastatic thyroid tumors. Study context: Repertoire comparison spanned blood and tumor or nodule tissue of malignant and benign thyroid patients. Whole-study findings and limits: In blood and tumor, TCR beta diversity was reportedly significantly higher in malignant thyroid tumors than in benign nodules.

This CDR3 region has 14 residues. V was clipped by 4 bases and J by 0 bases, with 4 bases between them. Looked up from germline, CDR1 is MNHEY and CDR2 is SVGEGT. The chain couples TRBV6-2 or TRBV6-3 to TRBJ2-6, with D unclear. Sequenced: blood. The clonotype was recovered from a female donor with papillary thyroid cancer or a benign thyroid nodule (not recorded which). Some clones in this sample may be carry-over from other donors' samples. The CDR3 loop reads CASSWGSGANVLTF. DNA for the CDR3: TGTGCCAGCAGTTGGGGCTCTGGGGCCAACGTCCTGACTTTC.